These 17 T cell receptor beta chains came from one sample sequenced in a study of T-cell memory formation after mild COVID-19. TCRdb analysed the 5' RACE reads with MiXCR anew, one entry per CDR3 protein. The table shows around 300,000 distinct CDR3 sequences, with about an eighth occurring only once. Sequencing used PBMCs or a T cell subset sorted from them (not recorded which). The origin of the receptors is a man between 18 and 29 years old who had mild COVID-19 (a few samples of this study predate the infection). Cell type and time point are not known.

This clonotype showed up many times. The chain couples TRBV25-1 to TRBJ2-5; TRBD2 matches 7 bases. The CDR3 spans 13 residues. The trim removed 6 bases at V and 4 bases at J, leaving 5 bases unmatched. The germline gives CDR1 MGHDK, CDR2 SYGVNS. This chain's CDR3 is CASRLTGGETQYF. The CDR3 DNA sequence: TGTGCCAGCAGGCTTACGGGGGGAGAGACCCAGTACTTC.

The J gene is TRBJ2-3, the V gene TRBV7-2; D may be TRBD1 (6 bases). CDR1 is SGHTA, CDR2 FQGNSA, per germline. This CDR3 comprises 12 residues. Trimming took 4 bases from V and 9 from J, leaving 11 bases between them. The CDR3 coding sequence is TGTGCCAGCAGCTCCGGACAGCGAACGCAGTATTTT. Its protein product is CASSSGQRTQYF.

This clonotype was detected only a few times. The chain employs TRBV28 and TRBJ1-4; perhaps TRBD1 as D (5 bases). Trimming left V 2 bases short and J 0 bases short, with 13 bases between. Germline V CDR1 and CDR2: MDHEN, SYDVKM. The CDR3 totals 17 residues. The CDR3 sequence is CASSLPFWDATNEKLFF. Written as DNA, the CDR3 is TGTGCCAGCAGTTTACCCTTCTGGGACGCAACTAATGAAAAACTGTTTTTT.

This clonotype was seen more than once but under ten times. V and J are TRBV5-1 and TRBJ2-7, with 8 positions matching TRBD1. The CDR3 covers 14 residues. Trimming took 4 bases from V and 4 from J; bases not matched to a gene: 7. Germline CDR1 and CDR2: SGHRS and YFSETQ. In nucleotides, the CDR3 is TGCGCCAGCAGCCCCCGACAGGGGAGGTACGAGCAGTACTTC. As protein: CASSPRQGRYEQYF.

The V and J genes are TRBV7-2 and TRBJ1-3; 9 nucleotides agree with TRBD1. Germline trimming cut 5 bases from V and 4 bases from J; bases unmatched to any gene: 6. The CDR3 contains 15 residues. Germline V gene data show CDR1 as SGHTA and CDR2 as FQGNSA. CDR3 region: CASSRTGDVGNTIYF. CDR3 DNA: TGTGCCAGCAGCCGGACAGGGGACGTCGGAAACACCATATATTTT.

This clonotype was counted between two and nine times. The chain is built from TRBV4-1 and TRBJ1-6; the D is unclear. Germline V gives CDR1 MGHRA, CDR2 YSYEKL. The CDR3 loop spans 12 amino acids. The ends were cut back, 2 bases at V and 7 bases at J, with 3 bases in the middle. CDR3 in DNA: TGCGCCAGCAGCCAACCAAATTCACCCCTCCACTTT. Translating gives CASSQPNSPLHF.

This clonotype was counted a few times. The chain carries TRBV5-5 and TRBJ2-1; D is undetermined. CDR1 and CDR2 (germline): SGHKS, YYEKEE (reference sequence). V gave up 4 bases and J gave up 4 bases, with 12 bases separating them. CDR3 length equals 14 residues. CDR3 residues: CASSAEQLYNEQFF. CDR3 in DNA: TGTGCCAGCAGCGCCGAGCAGTTATACAATGAGCAGTTCTTC. The full variable domain, completed using reference TRBV5-5 and TRBJ2-1, is DAGVTQSPTHLIKTRGQQVTLRCSPISGHKSVSWYQQVLGQGPQFIFQYYEKEERGRGNFPDRFSARQFPNYSSELNVNALLLGDSALYLCASSAEQLYNEQFFGPGTRLTVL.

The gene calls are TRBV2 and TRBJ2-3; D remains unclear. The CDR3 contains 13 residues. The germline CDR1 and CDR2 sequences are SNHLY and FYNNEI. Trimming took off 8 bases at V and 3 bases at J, with 12 bases between the two ends. The CDR3 protein is CASGYLETDTQYF. The CDR3 DNA is TGTGCCAGCGGATACTTGGAAACAGATACGCAGTATTTT.

Here the CDR3 reads CASSLERGDYGYTF. The CDR3 DNA is TGCGCCAGCAGCTTGGAACGGGGGGACTATGGCTACACCTTC. The chain carries TRBV5-1 and TRBJ1-2; D possibly corresponds to TRBD1 (5 bases). V was trimmed by 0 bases and J by 3 bases, leaving 9 bases between them. The length of the CDR3 is 14 residues. CDR1 and CDR2 from the germline V gene are SGHRS and YFSETQ.

The chain joins TRBV5-1 to TRBJ2-2, with D tentatively TRBD1 (6 bases). V was cut by 3 bases and J by 7 bases, with 16 bases left in between. CDR3 length: 15 amino acids. The V gene's germline CDR1 is SGHRS and CDR2 YFSETQ. CDR3 protein: CASSYWDKRLGELFF. CDR3 nucleotide sequence: TGCGCCAGCAGCTATTGGGACAAACGTCTCGGGGAGCTGTTTTTT.

This clonotype was recorded at least ten times. The chain combines TRBV18 with TRBJ2-7; TRBD1 matches 7 bases. Germline V gene data show CDR1 as KGHSH and CDR2 as LQKENI. J gave up 2 bases and V 6 bases, and 4 bases lay outside the gene matches. The CDR3 runs to 13 residues. The CDR3 spells CASSQGQAYEQYF. CDR3 DNA: TGTGCCAGCTCCCAAGGACAGGCCTACGAGCAGTACTTC.

This clonotype was picked up one time. The chain's CDR3 is CATSAVGQENQPQHF. CDR3 DNA: TGTGCCACCAGCGCCGTTGGACAGGAAAATCAGCCCCAGCATTTT. The chain links TRBV24-1 to TRBJ1-5, with 7 bases aligning to TRBD1. The CDR3 is 15 residues long. The germline CDR1 and CDR2 sequences are KGHDR and SFDVKD. The V and J ends lost 7 bases and 4 bases, in that order; junction bases with no gene match: 9.

This clonotype appeared a few times. CDR3 region: CASIRSQISGNTIYF. CDR3 bases: TGTGCCAGTATCCGCTCCCAGATCTCTGGAAACACCATATATTTT. This chain connects TRBV2 to TRBJ1-3; D call uncertain. CDR1 is SNHLY, CDR2 FYNNEI, per germline. CDR3 length: 15 residues. V lost 9 bases and J lost 0, with 15 bases in between.

In this sample, this clonotype turned up many times. The J gene is TRBJ2-3, the V gene TRBV9, with D possibly matching TRBD2 (5 bases). Germline loops: CDR1 SGDLS, CDR2 YYNGEE. The V end lost 4 bases, the J end lost 0 bases, and 15 bases lay between the germline ends. The CDR3 totals 16 residues. The CDR3 region is CASSPEGRKSTDTQYF. CDR3 sequence (DNA): TGTGCCAGCAGCCCCGAGGGCAGAAAAAGCACAGATACGCAGTATTTT. The variable domain in full, with the rest retrieved from reference TRBV9 and TRBJ2-3, is DSGVTQTPKHLITATGQRVTLRCSPRSGDLSVYWYQQSLDQGLQFLIQYYNGEERAKGNILERFSAQQFPDLHSELNLSSLELGDSALYFCASSPEGRKSTDTQYFGPGTRLTVL.

As for this clonotype: Compared with germline, one end of the junction differs, possibly owing to a read error. The V call is TRBV13, the J call TRBJ2-1, with 8 bases fitting TRBD1. Germline V CDR1 and CDR2: PRHDT, FYEKMQ (reference sequence). This CDR3 has 12 residues. In DNA form, the CDR3 reads TGTGCCAGCAGCTTAAGTGACAGGGGAAATTCCTTC. It codes for CASSLSDRGNSF. Full variable domain (missing parts from reference TRBV13 and TRBJ2-1): AAGVIQSPRHLIKEKRETATLKCYPIPRHDTVYWYQQGPGQDPQFLISFYEKMQSDKGSIPDRFSAQQFSDYHSELNMSSLELGDSALYFCASSLSDRGNSFGPGTRLTVL.

This clonotype was counted ten times or more. The chain couples TRBV4-1 to TRBJ2-1; D is unclear. CDR1 and CDR2 (germline): MGHRA, YSYEKL. V lost 1 base and J 0 bases, leaving 10 bases between the germline ends. CDR3 length equals 16 residues. DNA for the CDR3: TGCGCCAGCAGCCAAGTCGACATTATCTCCTACAATGAGCAGTTCTTC. Its translation is CASSQVDIISYNEQFF.

This clonotype has ten or more counts. The V gene is TRBV7-3, the J gene TRBJ2-1; 9 bases map to TRBD2. The V segment lost 1 base and the J segment 9 bases; nucleotides outside the gene matches: 7. The CDR3 runs to 15 residues. Germline V gene sequence: CDR1 SGHTA, CDR2 FQGTGA. CDR3 protein: CASSLSGGGVSEQFF. The CDR3 nucleotides are TGTGCCAGCAGCTTAAGTGGCGGGGGGGTCAGTGAGCAGTTCTTC.